These T cell receptor beta chains were read from a single sample in a study of cytomegalovirus exposure and HLA in healthy donors. Some clones are missing from TCRdb's copy, which holds only in-frame ones; the method was immunoSEQ multiplex PCR. The sample yields about 170,000 clones, 76% seen once. Sequenced: PBMCs. These receptors came from a female donor in good health and CMV-seronegative. Each CDR3 is given with its conserved first and last residue. D genes are given only for firm matches. Not every row has a clone size; where given, it reads once, few, many or a size class.

clone_size,j_call,d_call,v_call,cdr3_aa,cdr3_nt
NA,TRBJ1-1,TRBD1,TRBV7-9,CASSLAGGGTEAFF,TGTGCCAGCAGCTTAGCAGGGGGCGGCACTGAAGCTTTCTTT
NA,TRBJ1-2,NA,TRBV6-1,CASSETANGYTF,TGTGCCAGCAGTGAGACAGCAAATGGCTACACCTTC
NA,TRBJ2-3,NA,TRBV5-1,CASSFFVDSYTDTQYF,TGCGCCAGCAGCTTCTTCGTGGACAGTTACACAGATACGCAGTATTTT
few,TRBJ1-2,TRBD1,TRBV28,CASSFPSGQSNYGYTF,TGTGCCAGCAGTTTCCCCTCGGGACAGTCTAACTATGGCTACACCTTC
NA,TRBJ2-1,NA,TRBV30,CAWSASRQSSYNEQFF,TGTGCCTGGAGTGCGTCTAGACAGTCCTCCTACAATGAGCAGTTCTTC
NA,TRBJ1-1,NA,TRBV18,CASSVIRQNTEAFF,TGTGCCAGCTCAGTCATCCGACAGAACACTGAAGCTTTCTTT
NA,TRBJ2-3,NA,TRBV27,CASSLWATGPSTRPDTQYF,TGTGCCAGCAGTTTATGGGCTACAGGCCCTTCCACCCGTCCAGATACGCAGTATTTT
NA,TRBJ1-1,NA,TRBV28,CATSPPGSTEAFF,TGTGCCACCTCCCCGCCGGGGAGCACTGAAGCTTTCTTT
NA,TRBJ2-1,TRBD2,TRBV7-9,CASSWPLAGGPEDEQFF,TGTGCCAGCAGCTGGCCCCTAGCGGGAGGGCCCGAGGATGAGCAGTTCTTC
NA,TRBJ2-5,NA,TRBV5-4,CASSNGAGETQYF,TGTGCCAGCAGCAATGGTGCCGGAGAGACCCAGTACTTC
NA,TRBJ2-1,NA,TRBV6-6,CASIDAGDLGLKFF,TGTGCCAGCATTGACGCAGGGGACCTTGGGTTGAAGTTCTTC
NA,TRBJ2-7,NA,TRBV7-3,CASSLGPPDEQYF,TGTGCCAGCAGCCTGGGGCCCCCTGACGAGCAGTACTTC
once,TRBJ1-2,TRBD1,TRBV10-3,CAISSSDRARYTF,TGTGCCATCAGTTCCAGCGACAGGGCGCGCTACACCTTC
NA,TRBJ1-3,NA,TRBV30,CASETAGNTIYF,TGTGCCTCAGAGACAGCTGGAAACACCATATATTTT
NA,TRBJ2-7,TRBD2,TRBV29-1,CSVVFGGRDEQYF,TGCAGCGTTGTTTTTGGCGGGAGGGATGAGCAGTACTTC
NA,TRBJ2-4,NA,TRBV18,CASSPPRAQAKNIQYF,TGTGCCAGCTCACCACCGAGGGCGCAAGCCAAAAACATTCAGTACTTC
NA,TRBJ2-5,TRBD2,TRBV30,CAWSVGLAKTQYF,TGTGCCTGGAGTGTTGGACTAGCAAAGACCCAGTACTTC
NA,TRBJ2-5,TRBD2,TRBV27,CASSPRGRANVETQYF,TGTGCCAGCAGTCCGCGGGGGAGGGCCAATGTAGAGACCCAGTACTTC
NA,TRBJ2-5,TRBD2,TRBV27,CASRILAAQETQYF,TGTGCCAGCAGAATTCTAGCGGCACAAGAGACCCAGTACTTC
NA,TRBJ2-7,TRBD2,TRBV9,CASSGGGSGGAYEQYF,TGTGCCAGCAGCGGAGGTGGTAGCGGGGGGGCCTACGAGCAGTACTTC
NA,TRBJ2-5,TRBD1,TRBV4-3,CASSQELQGAETQYF,TGCGCCAGCAGCCAAGAATTACAGGGGGCCGAGACCCAGTACTTC
few,TRBJ1-1,NA,TRBV6-6,CASNRNTEAFF,TGTGCCAGCAATAGGAACACTGAAGCTTTCTTT
NA,TRBJ1-1,TRBD1,TRBV6-5,CASSETGVAFF,TGTGCCAGCAGTGAAACAGGGGTAGCTTTCTTT
few,TRBJ1-3,NA,TRBV9,CASSTSGTPGNTIYF,TGTGCCAGCAGCACGTCCGGGACACCGGGAAACACCATATATTTT
NA,TRBJ1-2,TRBD1,TRBV4-2,CASSQGLGQVNYGYTF,TGTGCCAGCAGCCAAGGCCTTGGACAGGTTAACTATGGCTACACCTTC
NA,TRBJ1-1,NA,TRBV25-1,CASSEWGGTEAFF,TGTGCCAGCAGTGAGTGGGGGGGAACTGAAGCTTTCTTT
NA,TRBJ1-3,TRBD1,TRBV7-2,CASSSTGGGSGNTIYF,TGTGCCAGCAGCTCTACAGGGGGCGGATCGGGAAACACCATATATTTT
NA,TRBJ1-1,NA,TRBV7-5,CVRSSWTEMNTEAFF,TGTGTCAGAAGCTCGTGGACAGAGATGAACACTGAAGCTTTCTTT
NA,TRBJ1-2,NA,TRBV12-5,CASGLGPGDGYTF,TGTGCTAGTGGTTTGGGGCCGGGGGATGGCTACACCTTC
NA,TRBJ1-5,TRBD1,TRBV2,CASSDRTGSNQPQHF,TGTGCCAGCAGTGATCGGACAGGGAGCAATCAGCCCCAGCATTTT
NA,TRBJ1-2,NA,TRBV7-9,CASSLTGPNYGYTF,TGTGCCAGCAGCTTAACTGGGCCCAACTATGGCTACACCTTC
NA,TRBJ1-2,TRBD1,TRBV2,CASRLDRGVYGYTF,TGTGCCAGCCGTCTGGACAGGGGGGTCTATGGCTACACCTTC
once,TRBJ2-1,TRBD2,TRBV28,CATAGGNYNEQFF,TGTGCCACCGCGGGGGGCAACTACAATGAGCAGTTCTTC
NA,TRBJ1-2,NA,TRBV29-1,CSVAGPTGNYGYTF,TGCAGCGTTGCCGGCCCGACAGGCAACTATGGCTACACCTTC
NA,TRBJ1-1,NA,TRBV19,CASSIGVRQPNTEAFF,TGTGCCAGTAGTATCGGCGTGCGGCAACCGAACACTGAGGCTTTCTTT
NA,TRBJ1-5,TRBD1,TRBV30,CAWSVLGQENQPQHF,TGTGCCTGGAGTGTACTGGGACAGGAAAATCAGCCCCAGCATTTT
once,TRBJ2-2,TRBD1,TRBV7-3,CASRSGTATGELFF,TGTGCCAGCAGGTCCGGGACAGCCACCGGGGAGCTGTTTTTT
few,TRBJ2-4,NA,TRBV29-1,CSVVTVNSQYF,TGCAGCGTCGTGACCGTGAACAGTCAGTACTTC
NA,TRBJ2-7,NA,TRBV19,CATSGQTYEQYF,TGTGCCACCTCAGGACAGACCTACGAGCAGTACTTC
NA,TRBJ1-2,TRBD1,TRBV7-2,CASSPGTVNYGYTF,TGTGCCAGCAGCCCCGGGACAGTTAACTATGGCTACACCTTC
NA,TRBJ2-3,NA,TRBV6-6,CASIRGGTDTQYF,TGTGCCAGCATCAGGGGCGGCACAGATACGCAGTATTTT
NA,TRBJ1-1,NA,TRBV2,CASRQTGMNTEAFF,TGTGCCAGCAGGCAGACAGGCATGAACACTGAAGCTTTCTTT
NA,TRBJ2-7,TRBD1,TRBV7-2,CASSFRTGLFGGEQYF,TGTGCCAGCAGCTTCCGGACAGGGTTGTTTGGGGGAGAGCAGTACTTC
NA,TRBJ2-2,NA,TRBV7-2,CASSPINTGELFF,TGTGCCAGCAGCCCAATTAACACCGGGGAGCTGTTTTTT
NA,TRBJ1-4,NA,TRBV6-6,CASSYSQQVHNEKLFF,TGTGCCAGCAGTTACTCTCAACAGGTTCATAATGAAAAACTGTTTTTT
NA,TRBJ1-6,NA,TRBV5-4,CASTRAPNPNSPLHF,TGTGCCAGCACGAGGGCTCCAAACCCAAATTCACCCCTCCACTTT
NA,TRBJ2-2,NA,TRBV9,CASSYQGTGELFF,TGTGCCAGCAGCTACCAGGGGACCGGGGAGCTGTTTTTT